This passage covers 29 T cell receptor beta chains from one sample sequenced in a study of blood T cell repertoires in COVID-19. Assay used: immunoSEQ multiplex PCR; TCRdb lists only in-frame clones, some missing. Among 50,000 to 65,000 clones, 75% to 90% were seen once, and the ten largest hold around 15%. The sample comprised peripheral blood. Receptors originate from a human donor in a cohort sampled during active COVID-19.

This chain links TRBV14 with TRBJ1-2; 8 bases match TRBD1. V gave up 0 bases and J gave up 5 bases; unmatched junction bases: 2. This CDR3 region has 14 residues. Germline V gene lookup returns CDR1 SGHDN and CDR2 FVKESK. CDR3 coding DNA: TGTGCCAGCAGCCAAGATACAGGGGGTTATGGCTACACCTTC. Its protein product is CASSQDTGGYGYTF.

The chain links TRBV5-5 to TRBJ1-6, with 7 bases lining up with TRBD1. Germline V gives CDR1 SGHKS, CDR2 YYEKEE (reference sequence). Trimming cost V 0 bases and J 2 bases; bases outside gene matches: 2. The CDR3 consists of 16 residues. The CDR3 DNA follows: TGTGCCAGCAGCTTGGCAGGGGGGACCTATAATTCACCCCTCCACTTT. This encodes CASSLAGGTYNSPLHF. The entire variable domain, with the rest obtained from reference TRBV5-5 and TRBJ1-6, is as follows: DAGVTQSPTHLIKTRGQQVTLRCSPISGHKSVSWYQQVLGQGPQFIFQYYEKEERGRGNFPDRFSARQFPNYSSELNVNALLLGDSALYLCASSLAGGTYNSPLHFGNGTRLTVT.

V usage is TRBV11-2 and J usage is TRBJ2-7; TRBD1 is a possible D gene (6 bases). The CDR3 sequence is 14 residues long. The V and J ends lost 0 bases and 1 base respectively, with 7 bases between them. The germline V gene encodes CDR1 SGHAT and CDR2 FQNNGV. CDR3 DNA sequence: TGTGCCAGCAGCTTAGACAGGGGTTCCTACGAGCAGTACTTC. Translating gives CASSLDRGSYEQYF.

The chain carries TRBV7-9 and TRBJ1-5, with D tentatively TRBD1 (5 bases). The V gene lost 3 bases and the J gene lost 4 bases, with 10 bases spanning the gap. The CDR3 totals 14 residues. Germline loops: CDR1 SEHNR, CDR2 FQNEAQ (reference sequence). For the CDR3, the DNA is TGTGCCAGCAGCTTCGGGACTCCAAATCAGCCCCAGCATTTT. It is translated as CASSFGTPNQPQHF.

The rearrangement links TRBV7-3 to TRBJ2-1; 8 bases fit TRBD2. The CDR3 consists of 15 residues. With 4 bases clipped from V and 0 bases from J, the junction kept 2 bases outside the gene matches. The germline gives CDR1 SGHTA, CDR2 FQGTGA. The CDR3 DNA reads as TGTGCCAGCAGCTGGAGCGGGAGCTCCTACAATGAGCAGTTCTTC. Translating gives CASSWSGSSYNEQFF.

This chain uses TRBV4-2 with TRBJ1-3; no reliable D call. The length of the CDR3 is 14 residues. From germline, CDR1 is LGHNA and CDR2 YNFKEQ. V was trimmed by 2 bases and J by 4 bases, leaving 9 bases between them. This CDR3 reads CASSQSPFGNTIYF. The CDR3 region has the DNA TGTGCCAGCAGCCAAAGCCCGTTCGGAAACACCATATATTTT.

This chain joins TRBV2 and TRBJ2-7; D might be TRBD1 (8 bases). Germline CDR1 SNHLY, CDR2 FYNNEI. The CDR3 loop spans 17 amino acids. The V and J ends lost 8 bases and 2 bases respectively, with 25 bases between them. CDR3 bases: TGTGCCAGCGATACCGAGAAATTAACAGGGGGGGCCTACGAGCAGTACTTC. As protein: CASDTEKLTGGAYEQYF.

The chain is built from TRBV7-9 and TRBJ2-7; 9 bases fit TRBD1. Germline V lookup: CDR1 SEHNR, CDR2 FQNEAQ (reference sequence). The CDR3 extends over 13 amino acids. Trimming took 7 bases from V and 9 from J; bases not matched to a gene: 10. For the CDR3, the DNA is TGTGCCAGCACGACTGGACAGGGACAGGGGCAGTACTTC. This codes for CASTTGQGQGQYF.

The rearrangement uses TRBV28 and TRBJ2-7; D unresolved. V was pared by 0 bases and J by 3 bases, with 6 bases between. Germline CDR1 reads MDHEN; CDR2 reads SYDVKM. The CDR3 totals 13 residues. This CDR3 is CASSLWANYEQYF. As DNA, the CDR3 is TGTGCCAGCAGTTTATGGGCCAACTACGAGCAGTACTTC.

The gene calls are TRBV19 and TRBJ1-5; D remains unclear. This CDR3 has 16 residues. V lost 6 bases and J lost 4, with 19 bases in between. Germline CDR1 reads LNHDA; CDR2 reads SQIVND (reference sequence). The CDR3 DNA follows: TGTGCCAGTAGCGTCACTATCGCAGCAACTAATCAGCCCCAGCATTTT. It codes for CASSVTIAATNQPQHF.

This clone appeared once. The J gene is TRBJ2-1, the V gene TRBV3-1 (or the pseudogene TRBV3-2); a weak D match, TRBD1 (5 bases). CDR1 LGHDT and CDR2 YNNKEL come from the germline V gene (reference sequence). The length of the CDR3 is 12 residues. V was trimmed by 1 base and J by 10 bases, leaving 8 bases between them. In DNA, the CDR3 is TGTGCCAGCAGCCAAGCACAGGTAGAGCAGTTCTTC. Protein sequence: CASSQAQVEQFF.

This clone was found a few times. J is TRBJ2-2 and V is TRBV28, with 8 positions matching TRBD2. Per the germline V gene, CDR1 is MDHEN and CDR2 is SYDVKM. V shed 1 base and J 4 bases; nucleotides not matched to a gene: 8. The CDR3 is made up of 17 amino acids. In nucleotides, the CDR3 is TGTGCCAGCAGTTTATTGGGACGGGGGGGCGCCACCGGGGAGCTGTTTTTT. Encoded protein: CASSLLGRGGATGELFF.

This chain connects TRBV18 to TRBJ2-3; 7 bases fit TRBD1. The V gene end was trimmed by 3 bases and the J gene end by 2 bases; junction bases not matched to a gene: 11. CDR1 KGHSH and CDR2 LQKENI come from the germline V gene. CDR3 length equals 17 residues. The chain's CDR3 is CASSPQTGEGDTDTQYF. The CDR3 DNA follows: TGTGCCAGCTCACCCCAAACAGGGGAAGGAGACACAGATACGCAGTATTTT.

This chain links TRBV13 with TRBJ2-7; TRBD2 agrees at 10 bases. The ends lost 5 bases at V and 2 bases at J; junction bases unmatched: 9. This CDR3 is built from 16 residues. CDR1 is PRHDT and CDR2 is FYEKMQ in the germline V gene (reference sequence). CDR3 bases: TGTGCCAGCAGCCAAGTGTTAGCGGGAGGCACCTACGAGCAGTACTTC. Translated, it gives CASSQVLAGGTYEQYF.

The V call is TRBV19, the J call TRBJ2-6; 7 bases align to TRBD1. Germline V gene sequence: CDR1 LNHDA, CDR2 SQIVND (reference sequence). This CDR3 contains 18 residues. The V gene end was trimmed by 7 bases and the J gene end by 0 bases; junction bases not matched to a gene: 12. CDR3 bases: TGTGCCAGTACTAGGGGCCCAGGGGGTTCCTCTGGGGCCAACGTCCTGACTTTC. Amino acid sequence: CASTRGPGGSSGANVLTF.

This clone was recorded only once. The V call is TRBV25-1, the J call TRBJ1-1; 9 nucleotides line up with TRBD1. The V segment lost 8 bases and the J segment 1 base; nucleotides outside the gene matches: 8. This CDR3 spans 15 amino acids. Germline CDR1 and CDR2: MGHDK and SYGVNS. The CDR3 reads CASGKQGATNTEAFF. CDR3 nucleotide sequence: TGTGCCAGCGGGAAACAGGGGGCAACGAACACTGAAGCTTTCTTT. Filled out from reference TRBV25-1 and TRBJ1-1, the complete variable domain reads EADIYQTPRYLVIGTGKKITLECSQTMGHDKMYWYQQDPGMELHLIHYSYGVNSTEKGDLSSESTVSRIRTEHFPLTLESARPSHTSQYLCASGKQGATNTEAFFGQGTRLTVV.

This chain joins TRBV5-8 and TRBJ2-5; no clear D. Trimming took off 6 bases at V and 1 base at J, with 13 bases between the two ends. The CDR3 covers 14 residues. Germline CDR1 SGHTS, CDR2 YDEGEE. The CDR3 DNA reads as TGTGCCAGCACAATTCCGGTTAGCCAAGAGACCCAGTACTTC. Translating it yields CASTIPVSQETQYF.

The chain joins TRBV27 to TRBJ2-7; the match to TRBD1 covers 9 bases. Germline CDR1 MNHEY, CDR2 SMNVEV (reference sequence). V lost 5 bases to trimming and J lost 6 bases; unmatched junction nucleotides: 5. The CDR3 totals 13 residues. This CDR3 is CASSQGTGFEQYF. The CDR3 nucleotides are TGTGCCAGCAGTCAGGGGACAGGGTTCGAGCAGTACTTC.

The rearrangement links TRBV10-3 to TRBJ1-1; D is unclear. Germline lookup yields CDR1 ENHRY and CDR2 SYGVKD. The length of the CDR3 is 13 residues. CDR3 sequence: CATGVKEITEAFF. The DNA of the CDR3 is TGTGCTACGGGAGTGAAGGAGATCACTGAAGCTTTCTTT.

The chain joins TRBV9 to TRBJ2-1; 12 positions agree with TRBD1. The CDR3 contains 15 residues. The V segment lost 4 bases and the J segment 7 bases; nucleotides outside the gene matches: 6. The germline V gene has CDR1 SGDLS and CDR2 YYNGEE. The CDR3 region is CASSRGDRGRNEQFF. The CDR3 DNA is TGTGCCAGCAGCCGCGGGGACAGGGGGCGGAATGAGCAGTTCTTC.

The genes are TRBV5-4 and TRBJ2-7; 11 bases line up with TRBD2. Germline V CDR1 and CDR2: SGHNT, YYREEE (reference sequence). J gave up 6 bases and V 4 bases, and 6 bases lay outside the gene matches. CDR3 length: 14 residues. The CDR3 sequence is CASSVSGRAFEQYF. The CDR3, as DNA: TGTGCCAGCAGCGTTAGCGGGAGGGCCTTCGAGCAGTACTTC.

J is TRBJ2-3 and V is TRBV11-2; D is uncertain. Germline assignment: CDR1 SGHAT and CDR2 FQNNGV. CDR3 length: 15 amino acids. V was cut by 7 bases and J by 4 bases, with 18 bases left in between. The CDR3 reads CASIATGIVSDTQYF. CDR3 in DNA: TGTGCCAGCATCGCGACTGGAATTGTCTCAGATACGCAGTATTTT.

The genes are TRBV5-1 and TRBJ2-6; a weak D match, TRBD1 (5 bases). CDR1 and CDR2 (germline): SGHRS, YFSETQ. This CDR3 region has 18 residues. V lost 0 bases, J lost 0 bases, and 13 bases lay in between. For the CDR3, the DNA is TGCGCCAGCAGCTTGGGACAGCAGACCCTCTCTGGGGCCAACGTCCTGACTTTC. Translating it yields CASSLGQQTLSGANVLTF.

V usage is TRBV7-3 and J usage is TRBJ2-3; 7 bases are a match to TRBD2. The CDR3 totals 15 residues. In germline, CDR1 is SGHTA, CDR2 FQGTGA. The V gene end was trimmed by 5 bases and the J gene end by 3 bases; junction bases not matched to a gene: 8. This CDR3 reads CASSDGLGGTDTQYF. In DNA, the CDR3 is TGTGCCAGCAGCGACGGTTTGGGGGGGACAGATACGCAGTATTTT.

This clone showed up just a few times. The J gene is TRBJ2-7, the V gene TRBV11-2, with 14 bases aligning to TRBD2. Germline V gene sequence: CDR1 SGHAT, CDR2 FQNNGV. This CDR3 spans 16 amino acids. V lost 5 bases to trimming and J lost 4 bases; unmatched junction nucleotides: 7. Written as DNA, the CDR3 is TGTGCCAGCAGCCCGATCGGGACTAGCGGGAGTTACGAGCAGTACTTC. Protein sequence: CASSPIGTSGSYEQYF. The full variable domain, in which reference TRBV11-2 and TRBJ2-7 provide the parts outside the CDR3, is EAGVAQSPRYKIIEKRQSVAFWCNPISGHATLYWYQQILGQGPKLLIQFQNNGVVDDSQLPKDRFSAERLKGVDSTLKIQPAKLEDSAVYLCASSPIGTSGSYEQYFGPGTRLTVT.

The CDR3 region is CAWSGDRGMRYTF. In nucleotides, the CDR3 is TGTGCCTGGAGTGGGGACAGAGGTATGCGCTACACCTTC. This sequence joins TRBV30 and TRBJ1-2; 7 bases are a match to TRBD1. J was trimmed by 9 bases and V by 1 base; bases with no gene match: 8. CDR1 and CDR2 from the germline V gene are GTSNPN and SVGIG (reference sequence). This CDR3 has 13 amino acids.

This clone showed up just once. The gene calls are TRBV6-2 or TRBV6-3 and TRBJ2-7; 7 bases match TRBD1. The V segment lost 2 bases and the J segment 3 bases; nucleotides outside the gene matches: 7. The CDR3 covers 15 residues. Looked up from germline, CDR1 is MNHEY and CDR2 is SVGEGT. This CDR3 reads CASSYVGQKSYEQYF. The DNA of the CDR3 is TGTGCCAGCAGTTACGTGGGACAGAAAAGCTACGAGCAGTACTTC.

The chain combines TRBV5-1 with TRBJ1-4, with D possibly TRBD1 on 6 matching bases. The CDR3 extends over 14 amino acids. With 4 bases removed from V and 12 bases from J, the gap between germline ends came to 19 bases. Germline loops: CDR1 SGHRS, CDR2 YFSETQ. The CDR3 DNA reads TGCGCCAGCAGCCTTCAACAGGGACCTGTCGAACTGTTTTTT. Amino acid sequence: CASSLQQGPVELFF.

This clone was detected only once. This chain uses TRBV19 with TRBJ2-5; 8 nucleotides match TRBD1. This CDR3 comprises 14 residues. Germline V gives CDR1 LNHDA, CDR2 SQIVND (reference sequence). The J segment lost 5 bases and the V segment lost 8 bases, leaving 10 bases of the junction unmatched. The CDR3 region has the DNA TGTGCCAGTTCCGGACAGGGAAGTTTGGAGACCCAGTACTTC. Protein sequence: CASSGQGSLETQYF. The whole variable domain, filled in from reference TRBV19 and TRBJ2-5, reads DGGITQSPKYLFRKEGQNVTLSCEQNLNHDAMYWYRQDPGQGLRLIYYSQIVNDFQKGDIAEGYSVSREKKESFPLTVTSAQKNPTAFYLCASSGQGSLETQYFGPGTRLLVL.